A selection of T cell receptor beta chains follows, all from one sample in a study of blood T cell repertoires in COVID-19. Method: immunoSEQ multiplex PCR; TCRdb's copy keeps in-frame clones and lacks some. The sample consists of some 260,000 clones, just under 85% of them appearing once. The specimen was peripheral blood. These receptors were obtained from a man older than 75 with acute or convalescent COVID-19. The CDR3 runs from the conserved cysteine through the conserved F or W. Fields, in order: J gene, D gene, clone size, V gene, CDR3 DNA, CDR3 protein. A D gene is named only where the DNA matches it firmly. The size field is filled for only some rows; it gives once, few, many or a size class.

J: TRBJ2-7; D: -; size: -; V: TRBV11-2; DNA: TGTGCCAGCAGCTTTATGGCAGGGATCTACGAGCAGTACTTC; CDR3: CASSFMAGIYEQYF
J: TRBJ2-1; D: -; size: -; V: TRBV5-1; DNA: TGCGCCAGCAGCTTGGCCCCAGACTACAATGAGCAGTTCTTC; CDR3: CASSLAPDYNEQFF
J: TRBJ1-4; D: TRBD1; size: -; V: TRBV7-9; DNA: TGTGCCAGCAGCTCCCGACAGGGGGACGTTGAAAAACTGTTTTTT; CDR3: CASSSRQGDVEKLFF
J: TRBJ2-7; D: TRBD1; size: -; V: TRBV7-9; DNA: TGTGCCAGCAGCTTGGGGACAGGGACCTACGAGCAGTACTTC; CDR3: CASSLGTGTYEQYF
J: TRBJ1-4; D: -; size: -; V: TRBV7-2; DNA: TGTGCCAGCAGCTTAAATATCGGTGAAAAACTGTTTTTT; CDR3: CASSLNIGEKLFF
J: TRBJ2-1; D: -; size: -; V: TRBV7-2; DNA: TGTGCCAGCGGTGGAAGCGGAGGGTACAATGAGCAGTTCTTC; CDR3: CASGGSGGYNEQFF
J: TRBJ1-1; D: -; size: few; V: TRBV3-1/TRBV3-2; DNA: TGTGCCAGCAGCCAAGTATACGGGGGGGTCGCTGAAGCTTTCTTT; CDR3: CASSQVYGGVAEAFF
J: TRBJ1-6; D: -; size: -; V: TRBV4-1; DNA: TGCGCCAGCAGCCATCCTGTGGGGGGTAATTCACCCCTCCACTTT; CDR3: CASSHPVGGNSPLHF
J: TRBJ1-2; D: -; size: -; V: TRBV7-2; DNA: TGTGCCAGCAGCCGTGACAGTAGAGCTAACTATGGCTACACCTTC; CDR3: CASSRDSRANYGYTF
J: TRBJ1-4; D: TRBD1; size: -; V: TRBV30; DNA: TGTGCCTGGAGTGTCTCCTTGACAGGGAGAAGAGCTAATGAAAAACTGTTTTTT; CDR3: CAWSVSLTGRRANEKLFF
J: TRBJ1-5; D: -; size: -; V: TRBV4-1; DNA: TGCGCCAGCAGTCGGGGGGTTGGCAATCAGCCCCAGCATTTT; CDR3: CASSRGVGNQPQHF
J: TRBJ2-7; D: -; size: few; V: TRBV27; DNA: TGTGCCAGCAGCCTACGTATCTCCTCCAACGAGCAGTACTTC; CDR3: CASSLRISSNEQYF
J: TRBJ2-7; D: TRBD1; size: -; V: TRBV7-9; DNA: TGTGCCAGCAGCTTAGGGGACAGGGTCCACGAGCAGTACTTC; CDR3: CASSLGDRVHEQYF
J: TRBJ1-6; D: -; size: -; V: TRBV30; DNA: TGTGCCTGGTCTAGAGGCAGCCACTCCTATAATTCACCCCTCCACTTT; CDR3: CAWSRGSHSYNSPLHF
J: TRBJ1-1; D: -; size: -; V: TRBV6-6; DNA: TGTGCCAGCAGTTACAGGCGGGAGAACACTGAAGCTTTCTTT; CDR3: CASSYRRENTEAFF
J: TRBJ1-6; D: -; size: -; V: TRBV7-2; DNA: TGTGCCAGCACCCCACCAGGTTTAAGGAATTCACCCCTCCACTTT; CDR3: CASTPPGLRNSPLHF
J: TRBJ2-5; D: TRBD2; size: -; V: TRBV4-2; DNA: TGTGCCAGCAGCCAACTCGGGAGGGGGGGTTTGGAGACCCAGTACTTC; CDR3: CASSQLGRGGLETQYF
J: TRBJ1-5; D: -; size: once; V: TRBV6-4; DNA: TGTGCCAGCAGTGACTCGAATCGCGGCGGGCCCCAGCATTTT; CDR3: CASSDSNRGGPQHF
J: TRBJ2-4; D: -; size: -; V: TRBV2; DNA: TGTGCCAGCAGTGCCCCCTTAGGGTCGGGCCAGGGCATAGCCAAAAACATTCAGTACTTC; CDR3: CASSAPLGSGQGIAKNIQYF
J: TRBJ2-7; D: TRBD2; size: -; V: TRBV28; DNA: TGTGCCAGCAGTTTGGGACTAGCCAGAAGGCAGTACTTC; CDR3: CASSLGLARRQYF
J: TRBJ1-1; D: TRBD1; size: -; V: TRBV6-5; DNA: TGTGCCAGCGGGATGAGACAGGGAACTGAAGCTTTCTTT; CDR3: CASGMRQGTEAFF
J: TRBJ1-1; D: TRBD1; size: few; V: TRBV9; DNA: TGTGCCAGCAGCGGGGGACAGGGACGTTTCATGAACACTGAAGCTTTCTTT; CDR3: CASSGGQGRFMNTEAFF
J: TRBJ1-5; D: TRBD1; size: -; V: TRBV2; DNA: TGTGCCAGCAGTGTAGGACAGGGGGCCGGTCAGCCCCAGCATTTT; CDR3: CASSVGQGAGQPQHF
J: TRBJ2-4; D: TRBD2; size: once; V: TRBV5-1; DNA: TGCGCCAGCAGCTTCACTAGCGGAGCCAAAAACATTCAGTACTTC; CDR3: CASSFTSGAKNIQYF
J: TRBJ2-7; D: -; size: once; V: TRBV28; DNA: TGTGCCAGCGGTCTGAGCGCGGCCTACGAGCAGTACTTC; CDR3: CASGLSAAYEQYF
J: TRBJ2-2; D: TRBD2; size: once; V: TRBV9; DNA: TGTGCCAGCAGCGCCTCCTCGACTAGCGGGAAAACCGGGGAGCTGTTTTTT; CDR3: CASSASSTSGKTGELFF
J: TRBJ1-4; D: -; size: -; V: TRBV5-4; DNA: TGTGCCAGCAGCTTGGGCCAGGCACGAACTAATGAAAAACTGTTTTTT; CDR3: CASSLGQARTNEKLFF
J: TRBJ2-7; D: -; size: -; V: TRBV6-5; DNA: TGTGCCAGCAGTTACTCGAGGAGGAACTCCTACGAGCAGTACTTC; CDR3: CASSYSRRNSYEQYF
J: TRBJ1-5; D: TRBD1; size: -; V: TRBV27; DNA: TGTGCCAGCAGTTTATCTAACAGGGGAATGGGACAGCCCCAGCATTTT; CDR3: CASSLSNRGMGQPQHF
J: TRBJ1-6; D: TRBD1; size: -; V: TRBV11-1; DNA: TGTGCCAGCAGCTTTTTCGGGACAGGGAACTCACCCCTCCACTTT; CDR3: CASSFFGTGNSPLHF
J: TRBJ2-6; D: TRBD1; size: -; V: TRBV19; DNA: TGTGCCAGTTTCGACAGGGTCACTGGGGCCAACGTCCTGACTTTC; CDR3: CASFDRVTGANVLTF
J: TRBJ1-4; D: TRBD1; size: -; V: TRBV14; DNA: TGTGCCAGCAGCCCCCGGACAGGAACTAATGAAAAACTGTTTTTT; CDR3: CASSPRTGTNEKLFF
J: TRBJ1-3; D: -; size: -; V: TRBV9; DNA: TGTGCCAGCAGCGTAGGGAGGGGAAGCGCTGGAAACACCATATATTTT; CDR3: CASSVGRGSAGNTIYF
J: TRBJ2-1; D: -; size: -; V: TRBV29-1; DNA: TGCAGCGTTGAGACCCTAGGCGGATCGGTTGAGCAGTTCTTC; CDR3: CSVETLGGSVEQFF
J: TRBJ2-7; D: TRBD1; size: -; V: TRBV12-3/TRBV12-4; DNA: TGTGCCAGCAGTAGACAGGGGGCGAATGAGGACTTC; CDR3: CASSRQGANEDF
J: TRBJ1-2; D: TRBD1; size: once; V: TRBV28; DNA: TGTGCCAGCAGCCGCCGGGACAGGAGCCCCTCCCTCTATGGCTACACCTTC; CDR3: CASSRRDRSPSLYGYTF
J: TRBJ2-6; D: -; size: -; V: TRBV4-1; DNA: TGCGCCAGCAGCCCCCTTCGGTCCCCTGGGGCCAACGTCCTGACTTTC; CDR3: CASSPLRSPGANVLTF
J: TRBJ1-2; D: -; size: -; V: TRBV28; DNA: TGTGCCAGCAGTCTCTCGCGGGCCTCGATCTATGGCTACACCTTC; CDR3: CASSLSRASIYGYTF
J: TRBJ1-2; D: TRBD1; size: -; V: TRBV2; DNA: TGTGCCAGCAGTGCCCGGGACAGCAACTATGGCTACACCTTC; CDR3: CASSARDSNYGYTF
J: TRBJ2-1; D: TRBD1; size: -; V: TRBV23-1; DNA: TGCGCCAGCACGCCGGGACAGGGGGACAATGAGCAGTTCTTC; CDR3: CASTPGQGDNEQFF
J: TRBJ2-6; D: -; size: -; V: TRBV11-2; DNA: TGTGCCAGCAGCAAAGGCGGGACGGGGGCCAACGTCCTGACTTTC; CDR3: CASSKGGTGANVLTF
J: TRBJ2-2; D: -; size: -; V: TRBV24-1; DNA: TGTGCCACCAGTGATCAGGGATACCCCGGGGAGCTGTTTTTT; CDR3: CATSDQGYPGELFF